The 8 T cell receptor beta chains given below trace back to one sample, sequenced in a study of memory CD4+ T cells and cytomegalovirus serostatus. The sort gate was single viable CD3+CD4+CD8-CD45RO+ cells for memory CD4+ T cells. Profiling relied on immunoSEQ multiplex PCR, and the TCRdb table lists in-frame clones only, not all of them. In the table there are 50,000 to 60,000 clones, under 90% of which are singletons. The sequencing sample was made of memory CD4+ T cells from blood. The receptors here all came from an adult in good health and CMV-seronegative.

In its sample, this clone was seen once. The genes are TRBV5-1 and TRBJ1-5, with D tentatively TRBD1 (6 bases). V lost 6 bases, J lost 7 bases, and 29 bases lay in between. CDR3 length: 18 residues. Germline CDR1 is SGHRS and CDR2 is YFSETQ. CDR3 bases: TGCGCCAGCAAGGGCCGGAGTCAGGGGTCCCTCAAACGACAGCCCCAGCATTTT. It specifies CASKGRSQGSLKRQPQHF.

This chain joins TRBV29-1 and TRBJ2-5; possible D gene TRBD2, 5 bases. The germline V and J ends were trimmed by 2 bases and 5 bases, with 9 bases remaining between them. The CDR3 runs to 12 residues. CDR1 and CDR2 (germline): SQVTM, ANQGSEA. CDR3 loop: CSVETAAETQYF. The CDR3 region has the DNA TGCAGCGTTGAAACAGCGGCGGAGACCCAGTACTTC.

This clone was detected a few times. The J gene is TRBJ1-6, the V gene TRBV2, with TRBD1 matching over 7 bases. Germline lookup yields CDR1 SNHLY and CDR2 FYNNEI. V was pared by 5 bases and J by 7 bases, with 11 bases of the junction left unmatched. This CDR3 contains 16 residues. The CDR3 reads CASSQDREVRNSPLHF. The CDR3 nucleotides read TGTGCCAGCAGTCAAGACAGGGAAGTGAGAAATTCACCCCTCCACTTT.

The chain uses TRBV12-5 and TRBJ1-1; no reliable D call. The CDR3 has 15 amino acids. Germline CDR1 reads LGHNT; CDR2 reads FRNRAP. The ends were cut back, 7 bases at V and 0 bases at J, with 15 bases in the middle. The CDR3, as DNA: TGTGCTAGTGCCACAGTTGGAATCATGAACACTGAAGCTTTCTTT. Its protein product is CASATVGIMNTEAFF.

The V gene is TRBV7-8, the J gene TRBJ1-1; perhaps TRBD1 as D (5 bases). V was clipped by 5 bases and J by 8 bases, with 21 bases between them. CDR3 length: 15 amino acids. CDR1 SGHVS and CDR2 FQNEAQ come from the germline V gene. CDR3 sequence reads: CASSLELVRTSEAFF. As DNA, the CDR3 is TGTGCCAGCAGCCTAGAGTTGGTCCGGACAAGCGAAGCTTTCTTT. The full variable domain, in which reference TRBV7-8 and TRBJ1-1 provide the parts outside the CDR3, is GAGVSQSPRYKVAKRGQDVALRCDPISGHVSLFWYQQALGQGPEFLTYFQNEAQLDKSGLPSDRFFAERPEGSVSTLKIQRTQQEDSAVYLCASSLELVRTSEAFFGQGTRLTVV.

V gene TRBV27 combines with J gene TRBJ1-6; a weak D match, TRBD1 (6 bases). Trimming cost V 4 bases and J 11 bases, with 15 bases left between them. This CDR3 has 14 amino acids. CDR1 and CDR2 (germline): MNHEY, SMNVEV (reference sequence). CDR3 residues: CASSSQRQATPLHF. For the CDR3, the DNA is TGTGCCAGCAGTTCACAGCGACAGGCGACACCCCTCCACTTT.

The rearrangement uses TRBV5-4 and TRBJ1-2, with D uncertain. The CDR3 loop spans 14 amino acids. The V and J ends lost 0 bases and 4 bases respectively, with 10 bases between them. Germline CDR1 reads SGHNT; CDR2 reads YYREEE (reference sequence). The CDR3 coding sequence is TGTGCCAGCAGCTTGGGGCAGGAAATCTATGGCTACACCTTC. Protein product: CASSLGQEIYGYTF.

This clone was detected a few times. The chain uses TRBV5-1 and TRBJ1-1, with a possible D match to TRBD1 (5 bases). The CDR3 totals 17 residues. CDR1 is SGHRS, CDR2 YFSETQ, per germline. V was pared by 0 bases and J by 1 base, with 16 bases between. The CDR3 region has the DNA TGCGCCAGCAGCTTGGAACAGGCCTGGACGACGAACACTGAAGCTTTCTTT. Encoded protein: CASSLEQAWTTNTEAFF.